This TCR beta chain was documented in a study of shared clonotypes between healthy human individuals. Naive CD8 cells, CD45RO-negative and positively selected for CCR7, excluded terminally differentiated effector memory CD45RA+ cells. Trimming shortened V by 2 bases and J by 0 bases, and 11 bases separated the two germline ends. The CDR3 has 16 amino acids. Germline assignment: CDR1 MNHEY and CDR2 SVGAGI. Tens of thousands of T cell genomes (around 190 ng DNA) went into each sorted-subset replicate. As handled by the study authors: ImmunoSEQ gave junction-only sequences without quality scores, so filtering differed. Data came from immunoSEQ multiplex PCR; TCRdb stores just in-frame clones and leaves some out. The V and J calls and clone size come from that table; D and trimming were worked out from the DNA. In the table there are 550,000 to 650,000 clones, about 95% of which are singletons.

This receptor was identified in a woman aged 30 to 39 in good health. This chain uses TRBV6-5 with TRBJ1-3; no reliable D call. Sequencing was carried out using naive CD8+ T cells sorted from blood. CDR3 in amino acids: CASSYGPGFSGNTIYF. The CDR3 coding sequence is TGTGCCAGCAGTTACGGGCCGGGTTTCTCTGGAAACACCATATATTTT.